These T cell receptor beta chains were read from a single sample in a study of T-cell reconstitution after alpha-beta-depleted transplantation in children. TCRdb re-analysed the PCR reads in MiXCR, keeping a single row per CDR3 protein. The profile shows about 420,000 distinct CDR3 sequences, about 11% of them singletons. Specimen: PBMCs from the stem cell graft donor, collected from the stem cell graft. The receptors were gathered from a human donor who donated a stem cell graft to a child with acute myeloid leukemia. Each CDR3 is given with its conserved first and last residue. The D gene is left open where the match is weak. Clone size, where shown, is once, few, many, or a class for clones that have expanded.

j_call: TRBJ2-1
clone_size: many
v_call: TRBV9
d_call: -
cdr3_aa: CASSGGLGRNNEQFF
cdr3_nt: TGTGCCAGCAGCGGGGGACTCGGACGAAACAATGAGCAGTTCTTC

j_call: TRBJ1-4
clone_size: few
v_call: TRBV15
d_call: TRBD1
cdr3_aa: CATSRGLETGSRKLFF
cdr3_nt: TGTGCCACCAGCAGAGGTCTCGAGACAGGGTCGAGGAAACTGTTTTTT

j_call: TRBJ2-1
clone_size: few
v_call: TRBV10-3
d_call: TRBD2
cdr3_aa: CAISSGLADRNEQFF
cdr3_nt: TGTGCCATCAGCTCGGGACTAGCGGATCGAAATGAGCAGTTCTTC

j_call: TRBJ2-5
clone_size: -
v_call: TRBV11-2
d_call: -
cdr3_aa: CASSPPTGSQETQYF
cdr3_nt: TGTGCCAGCAGCCCCCCTACCGGATCGCAAGAGACCCAGTACTTC

j_call: TRBJ2-7
clone_size: -
v_call: TRBV11-2
d_call: -
cdr3_aa: CASSLGGAGYEQYF
cdr3_nt: TGTGCCAGCAGCTTAGGAGGAGCGGGCTACGAGCAGTACTTC

j_call: TRBJ2-7
clone_size: few
v_call: TRBV7-2
d_call: TRBD2
cdr3_aa: CASSSRTSGSIYEQYF
cdr3_nt: TGTGCCAGCAGCTCAAGGACTAGCGGGAGTATCTACGAGCAGTACTTC

j_call: TRBJ2-1
clone_size: many
v_call: TRBV12-3/TRBV12-4
d_call: TRBD2
cdr3_aa: CASNLSGGAPDEQFF
cdr3_nt: TGTGCCAGCAATCTAAGCGGGGGGGCGCCCGATGAGCAGTTCTTC

j_call: TRBJ1-1
clone_size: few
v_call: TRBV12-3/TRBV12-4
d_call: TRBD1
cdr3_aa: CASSLATGQGSGAFF
cdr3_nt: TGTGCCAGCAGTTTAGCAACGGGACAGGGTTCAGGAGCTTTCTTT

j_call: TRBJ2-7
clone_size: -
v_call: TRBV29-1
d_call: -
cdr3_aa: CSAQQGMGYEQYF
cdr3_nt: TGCAGCGCACAACAGGGTATGGGCTACGAGCAGTACTTC

j_call: TRBJ2-2
clone_size: -
v_call: TRBV12-3/TRBV12-4
d_call: TRBD2
cdr3_aa: CASRPSWRGGRTGELFF
cdr3_nt: TGTGCCAGCAGGCCGTCTTGGCGGGGGGGCCGCACCGGGGAGCTGTTTTTT

j_call: TRBJ2-7
clone_size: once
v_call: TRBV7-3
d_call: TRBD1
cdr3_aa: CAGLMRQGRHEQYF
cdr3_nt: TGTGCCGGCCTAATGCGACAGGGGAGGCACGAGCAGTACTTC

j_call: TRBJ2-1
clone_size: few
v_call: TRBV6-1
d_call: -
cdr3_aa: CASRRTSPLDNEQFF
cdr3_nt: TGTGCCAGCAGGCGTACTAGCCCGCTTGACAATGAGCAGTTCTTC

j_call: TRBJ1-2
clone_size: -
v_call: TRBV12-3/TRBV12-4
d_call: -
cdr3_aa: CASTLLGRDNYGYTF
cdr3_nt: TGTGCCAGCACCCTACTCGGTCGGGATAACTATGGCTACACCTTC

j_call: TRBJ1-1
clone_size: few
v_call: TRBV20-1
d_call: -
cdr3_aa: CSASLGSEAFF
cdr3_nt: TGCAGTGCTAGTTTAGGCAGTGAAGCTTTCTTT

j_call: TRBJ2-4
clone_size: many
v_call: TRBV5-1
d_call: TRBD2
cdr3_aa: CASSPGLAGSNSIQYF
cdr3_nt: TGCGCCAGCAGTCCTGGACTAGCGGGAAGTAATAGCATTCAGTACTTC

j_call: TRBJ2-7
clone_size: many
v_call: TRBV14
d_call: -
cdr3_aa: CASSQTAYEQYF
cdr3_nt: TGTGCCAGCAGCCAGACAGCCTACGAGCAGTACTTC

j_call: TRBJ1-5
clone_size: -
v_call: TRBV5-5
d_call: TRBD1
cdr3_aa: CASSFGTGLSNQPQHF
cdr3_nt: TGTGCCAGCAGCTTCGGGACAGGCCTTAGCAATCAGCCCCAGCATTTT

j_call: TRBJ2-5
clone_size: -
v_call: TRBV15
d_call: TRBD2
cdr3_aa: CATSMGTSGSETQYF
cdr3_nt: TGTGCCACCAGCATGGGGACTAGCGGGAGTGAGACCCAGTACTTC

j_call: TRBJ2-1
clone_size: many
v_call: TRBV12-3/TRBV12-4
d_call: -
cdr3_aa: CASTLNSFYNEQFF
cdr3_nt: TGTGCCAGCACCCTAAACTCTTTTTACAATGAGCAGTTCTTC

j_call: TRBJ1-1
clone_size: many
v_call: TRBV5-6
d_call: TRBD1
cdr3_aa: CASSLGQGAFF
cdr3_nt: TGTGCCAGCAGTTTGGGACAGGGAGCTTTCTTT

j_call: TRBJ1-1
clone_size: few
v_call: TRBV7-2
d_call: -
cdr3_aa: CASSPQADTEAFF
cdr3_nt: TGTGCCAGCAGCCCCCAGGCTGACACTGAAGCTTTCTTT

j_call: TRBJ1-2
clone_size: -
v_call: TRBV12-3/TRBV12-4
d_call: -
cdr3_aa: CASSLGGRNYGYTF
cdr3_nt: TGTGCCAGCAGTTTGGGGGGCAGAAACTATGGCTACACCTTC

j_call: TRBJ1-6
clone_size: few
v_call: TRBV5-1
d_call: TRBD1
cdr3_aa: CASSAGQEFNSPLHF
cdr3_nt: TGCGCCAGCAGCGCGGGACAGGAATTTAATTCACCCCTCCACTTT

j_call: TRBJ1-2
clone_size: -
v_call: TRBV4-1
d_call: TRBD1
cdr3_aa: CASSGTGKEGYTF
cdr3_nt: TGCGCCAGCAGTGGGACAGGGAAAGAGGGCTACACCTTC

j_call: TRBJ2-4
clone_size: many
v_call: TRBV7-6
d_call: -
cdr3_aa: CASSYSIGPKNIQYF
cdr3_nt: TGTGCCAGCAGCTACTCAATAGGGCCCAAAAACATTCAGTACTTC

j_call: TRBJ2-1
clone_size: few
v_call: TRBV5-1
d_call: TRBD2
cdr3_aa: CASSLWGGDNEQFF
cdr3_nt: TGCGCCAGCAGCTTGTGGGGGGGAGATAATGAGCAGTTCTTC

j_call: TRBJ2-1
clone_size: -
v_call: TRBV9
d_call: TRBD1
cdr3_aa: CASSVVTGADNEQFF
cdr3_nt: TGTGCCAGCAGCGTAGTAACAGGGGCGGACAATGAGCAGTTCTTC

j_call: TRBJ2-3
clone_size: few
v_call: TRBV27
d_call: TRBD2
cdr3_aa: CASSFRPGLASQGSTQYF
cdr3_nt: TGTGCCAGCAGCTTCCGCCCGGGACTAGCGTCCCAAGGGAGTACGCAGTATTTT

j_call: TRBJ2-1
clone_size: many
v_call: TRBV7-2
d_call: TRBD1
cdr3_aa: CASSQVTGVNNEQFF
cdr3_nt: TGTGCCAGCAGCCAGGTGACAGGGGTGAACAATGAGCAGTTCTTC

j_call: TRBJ2-3
clone_size: many
v_call: TRBV12-3/TRBV12-4
d_call: -
cdr3_aa: CASSFGGGGTDTQYF
cdr3_nt: TGTGCCAGCAGTTTTGGAGGGGGCGGCACAGATACGCAGTATTTT

j_call: TRBJ1-2
clone_size: -
v_call: TRBV5-8
d_call: TRBD1
cdr3_aa: CASRKQGAPPDIYGYTF
cdr3_nt: TGTGCCAGCAGGAAACAGGGGGCTCCTCCCGACATCTATGGCTACACCTTC

j_call: TRBJ2-1
clone_size: -
v_call: TRBV20-1
d_call: TRBD1
cdr3_aa: CSAREGQATWHEQFF
cdr3_nt: TGCAGTGCTAGAGAGGGACAGGCCACTTGGCATGAGCAGTTCTTC

j_call: TRBJ1-1
clone_size: many
v_call: TRBV12-3/TRBV12-4
d_call: -
cdr3_aa: CASSLRGGGLYTEAFF
cdr3_nt: TGTGCCAGCAGTTTAAGGGGAGGGGGGTTGTACACTGAAGCTTTCTTT

j_call: TRBJ2-5
clone_size: few
v_call: TRBV11-2
d_call: TRBD2
cdr3_aa: CASSFEAILGTSRGGAQYF
cdr3_nt: TGTGCCAGCAGCTTCGAGGCCATACTGGGGACTAGCAGAGGAGGGGCCCAGTACTTC

j_call: TRBJ2-5
clone_size: few
v_call: TRBV5-1
d_call: TRBD1
cdr3_aa: CASSLGQGSVKTQYF
cdr3_nt: TGCGCCAGCAGCCTAGGACAGGGGTCTGTGAAGACCCAGTACTTC

j_call: TRBJ2-5
clone_size: few
v_call: TRBV2
d_call: -
cdr3_aa: CASQGWETQYF
cdr3_nt: TGTGCCAGCCAGGGTTGGGAGACCCAGTACTTC

j_call: TRBJ2-2
clone_size: few
v_call: TRBV6-1
d_call: TRBD2
cdr3_aa: CASSDGAGLNTGELFF
cdr3_nt: TGTGCCAGCAGCGATGGAGCGGGACTAAACACCGGGGAGCTGTTTTTT

j_call: TRBJ2-1
clone_size: many
v_call: TRBV5-1
d_call: TRBD2
cdr3_aa: CASSLGGGSNYNEQFF
cdr3_nt: TGCGCCAGCAGCCTGGGAGGCGGGAGTAACTACAATGAGCAGTTCTTC